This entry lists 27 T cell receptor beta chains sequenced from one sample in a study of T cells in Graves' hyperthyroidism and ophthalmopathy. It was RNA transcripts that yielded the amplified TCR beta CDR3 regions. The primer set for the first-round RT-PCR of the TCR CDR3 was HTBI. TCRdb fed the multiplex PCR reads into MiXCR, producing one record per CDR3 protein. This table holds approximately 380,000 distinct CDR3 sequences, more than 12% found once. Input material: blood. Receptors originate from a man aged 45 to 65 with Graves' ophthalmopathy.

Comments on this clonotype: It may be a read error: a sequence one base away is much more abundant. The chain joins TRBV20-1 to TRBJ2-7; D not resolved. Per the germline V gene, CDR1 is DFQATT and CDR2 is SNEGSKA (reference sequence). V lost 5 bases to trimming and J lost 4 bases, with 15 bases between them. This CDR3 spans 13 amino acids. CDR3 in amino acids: CSAGVAGRYEQYF. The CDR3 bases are TGCAGTGCTGGAGTGGCAGGACGATACGAGCAGTACTTC.

The CDR3 reads CSALHPGGDEQYF. The CDR3 DNA is TGCAGTGCTTTACACCCCGGGGGAGACGAGCAGTACTTC. V gene TRBV20-1 combines with J gene TRBJ2-7, with D perhaps matching TRBD2 (6 bases). The ends were cut back, 5 bases at V and 5 bases at J, with 16 bases in the middle. Germline CDR1 reads DFQATT; CDR2 reads SNEGSKA (reference sequence). The CDR3 loop spans 13 amino acids.

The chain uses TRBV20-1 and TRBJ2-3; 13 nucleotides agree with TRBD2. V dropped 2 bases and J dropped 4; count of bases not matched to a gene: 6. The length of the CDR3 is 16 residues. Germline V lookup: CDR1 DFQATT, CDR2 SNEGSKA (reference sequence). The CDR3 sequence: CSARRRTSGRSDTQYF. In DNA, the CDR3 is TGCAGTGCTAGACGGCGGACTAGCGGGAGATCAGATACGCAGTATTTT.

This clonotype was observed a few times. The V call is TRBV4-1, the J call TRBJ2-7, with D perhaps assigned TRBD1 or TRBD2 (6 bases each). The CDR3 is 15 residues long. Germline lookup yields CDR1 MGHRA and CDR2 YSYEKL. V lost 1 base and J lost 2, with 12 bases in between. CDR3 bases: TGCGCCAGCAGCCAAGGTGTGGGGGGCGCCTACGAGCAGTACTTC. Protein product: CASSQGVGGAYEQYF.

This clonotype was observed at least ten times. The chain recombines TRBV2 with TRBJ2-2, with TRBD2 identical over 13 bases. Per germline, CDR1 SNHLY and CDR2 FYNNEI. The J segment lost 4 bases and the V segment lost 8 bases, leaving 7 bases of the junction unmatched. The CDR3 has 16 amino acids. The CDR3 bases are TGTGCCAGCTTCACGAGACTAGCGGGAGGCACCGGGGAGCTGTTTTTT. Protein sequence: CASFTRLAGGTGELFF. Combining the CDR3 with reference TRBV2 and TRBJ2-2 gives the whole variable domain EPEVTQTPSHQVTQMGQEVILRCVPISNHLYFYWYRQILGQKVEFLVSFYNNEISEKSEIFDDQFSVERPDGSNFTLKIRSTKLEDSAMYFCASFTRLAGGTGELFFGEGSRLTVL.

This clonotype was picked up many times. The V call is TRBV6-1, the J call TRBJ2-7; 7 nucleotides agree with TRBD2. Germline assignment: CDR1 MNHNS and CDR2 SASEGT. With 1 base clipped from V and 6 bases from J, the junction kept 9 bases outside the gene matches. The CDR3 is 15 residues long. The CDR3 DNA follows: TGTGCCAGCAGTGAAGGTTGGGGGGGATGGGCCGAGCAGTACTTC. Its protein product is CASSEGWGGWAEQYF.

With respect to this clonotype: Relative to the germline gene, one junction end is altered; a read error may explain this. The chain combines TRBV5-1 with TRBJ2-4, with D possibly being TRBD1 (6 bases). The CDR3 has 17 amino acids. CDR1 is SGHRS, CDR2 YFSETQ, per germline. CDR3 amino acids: CASSRGPQGRAKNIQYF. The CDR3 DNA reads TGTGCCAGCAGCCGGGGTCCACAGGGACGAGCCAAAAACATTCAGTACTTC. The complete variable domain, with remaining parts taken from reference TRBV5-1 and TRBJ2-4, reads KAGVTQTPRYLIKTRGQQVTLSCSPISGHRSVSWYQQTPGQGLQFLFEYFSETQRNKGNFPGRFSGRQFSNSRSEMNVSTLELGDSALYLCASSRGPQGRAKNIQYFGAGTRLSVL.

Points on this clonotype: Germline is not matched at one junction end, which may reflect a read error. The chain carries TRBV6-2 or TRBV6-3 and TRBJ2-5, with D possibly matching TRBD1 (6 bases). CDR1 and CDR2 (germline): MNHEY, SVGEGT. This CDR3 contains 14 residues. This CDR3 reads CVSSYSGVQETQYF. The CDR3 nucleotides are TGTGTCAGCAGTTATTCAGGGGTCCAAGAGACCCAGTACTTC.

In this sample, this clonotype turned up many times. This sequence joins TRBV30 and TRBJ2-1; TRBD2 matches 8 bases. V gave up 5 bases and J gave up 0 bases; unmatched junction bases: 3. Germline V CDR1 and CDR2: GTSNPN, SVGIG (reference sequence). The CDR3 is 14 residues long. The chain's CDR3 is CAWWSGSSYNEQFF. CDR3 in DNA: TGTGCCTGGTGGAGCGGGAGCTCCTACAATGAGCAGTTCTTC. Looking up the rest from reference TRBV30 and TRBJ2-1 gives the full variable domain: SQTIHQWPATLVQPVGSPLSLECTVEGTSNPNLYWYRQAAGRGLQLLFYSVGIGQISSEVPQNLSASRPQDRQFILSSKKLLLSDSGFYLCAWWSGSSYNEQFFGPGTRLTVL.

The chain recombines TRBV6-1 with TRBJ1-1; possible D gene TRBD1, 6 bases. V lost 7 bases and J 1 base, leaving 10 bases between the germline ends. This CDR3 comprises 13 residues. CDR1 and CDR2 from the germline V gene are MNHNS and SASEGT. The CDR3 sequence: CASKDRRNTEAFF. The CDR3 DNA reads TGTGCCAGCAAAGACAGGAGGAACACTGAAGCTTTCTTT.

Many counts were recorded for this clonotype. The CDR3 reads CSVTGTSGLSTDTQYF. As DNA, the CDR3 is TGCAGCGTGACCGGGACTAGCGGGCTTAGCACAGATACGCAGTATTTT. V usage is TRBV29-1 and J usage is TRBJ2-3; 12 bases map to TRBD2. CDR1 and CDR2 (germline): SQVTM, ANQGSEA. The CDR3 loop spans 16 amino acids. V lost 6 bases and J lost 0; bases outside the gene matches: 7.

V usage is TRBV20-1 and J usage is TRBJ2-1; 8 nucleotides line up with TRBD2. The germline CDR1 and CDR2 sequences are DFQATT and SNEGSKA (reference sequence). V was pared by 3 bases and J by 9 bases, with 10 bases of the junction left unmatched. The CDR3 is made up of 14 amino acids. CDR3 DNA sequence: TGCAGTGCTAGCCCGCCCGGGAGGGCCAGTGAGCAGTTCTTC. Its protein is CSASPPGRASEQFF.

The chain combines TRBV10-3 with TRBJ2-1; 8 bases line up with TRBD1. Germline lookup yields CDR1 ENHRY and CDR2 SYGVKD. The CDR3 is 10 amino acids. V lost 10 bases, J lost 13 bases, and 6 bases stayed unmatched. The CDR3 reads CASGQGEQFF. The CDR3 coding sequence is TGTGCCAGCGGACAGGGTGAACAGTTCTTC.

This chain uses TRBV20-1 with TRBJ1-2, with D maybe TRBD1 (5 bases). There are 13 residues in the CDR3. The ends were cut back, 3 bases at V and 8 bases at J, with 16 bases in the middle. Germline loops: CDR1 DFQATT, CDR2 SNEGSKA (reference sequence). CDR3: CSASGSGRQGYTF. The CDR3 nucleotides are TGCAGTGCTAGCGGCTCAGGGAGGCAAGGCTACACCTTC.

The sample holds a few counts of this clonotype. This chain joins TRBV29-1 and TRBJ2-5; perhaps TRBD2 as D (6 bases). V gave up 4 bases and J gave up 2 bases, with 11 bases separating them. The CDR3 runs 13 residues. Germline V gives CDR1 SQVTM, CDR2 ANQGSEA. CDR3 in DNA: TGCAGCGTTGGGGCTGCGGGGCAAGAGACCCAGTACTTC. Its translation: CSVGAAGQETQYF.

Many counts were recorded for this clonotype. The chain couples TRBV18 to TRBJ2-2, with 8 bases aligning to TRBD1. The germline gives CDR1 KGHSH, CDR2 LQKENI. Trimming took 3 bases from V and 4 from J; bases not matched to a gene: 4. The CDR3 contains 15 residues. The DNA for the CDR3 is TGTGCCAGCTCACCGGGACAGGCAAGCACCGGGGAGCTGTTTTTT. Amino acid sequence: CASSPGQASTGELFF.

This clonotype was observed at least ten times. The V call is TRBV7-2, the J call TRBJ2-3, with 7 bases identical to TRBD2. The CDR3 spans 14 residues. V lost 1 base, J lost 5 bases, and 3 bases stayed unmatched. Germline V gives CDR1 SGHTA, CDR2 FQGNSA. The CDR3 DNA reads TGTGCCAGCAGCTTAGGAGGGACTAAAGATACGCAGTATTTT. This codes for CASSLGGTKDTQYF.

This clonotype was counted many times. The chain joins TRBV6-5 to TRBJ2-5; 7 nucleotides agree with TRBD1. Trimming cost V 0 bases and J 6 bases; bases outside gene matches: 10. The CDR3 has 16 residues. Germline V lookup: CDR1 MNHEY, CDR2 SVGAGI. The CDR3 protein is CASSYSARGNAKTQYF. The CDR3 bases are TGTGCCAGCAGTTACTCGGCCAGGGGGAATGCGAAGACCCAGTACTTC.

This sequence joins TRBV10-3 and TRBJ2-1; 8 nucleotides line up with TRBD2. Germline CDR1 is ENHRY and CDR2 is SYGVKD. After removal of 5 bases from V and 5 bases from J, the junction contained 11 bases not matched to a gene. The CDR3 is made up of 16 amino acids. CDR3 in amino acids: CAISQPLAGFHNEQFF. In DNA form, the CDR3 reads TGTGCCATCAGTCAACCTTTAGCGGGATTTCACAATGAGCAGTTCTTC.

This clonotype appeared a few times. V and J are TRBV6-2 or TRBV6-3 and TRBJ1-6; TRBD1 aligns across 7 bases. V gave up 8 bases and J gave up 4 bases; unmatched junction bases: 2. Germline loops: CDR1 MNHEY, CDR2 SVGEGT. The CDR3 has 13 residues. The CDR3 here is CASGTDYNSPLHF. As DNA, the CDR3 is TGTGCCAGCGGGACAGATTATAATTCACCCCTCCACTTT.

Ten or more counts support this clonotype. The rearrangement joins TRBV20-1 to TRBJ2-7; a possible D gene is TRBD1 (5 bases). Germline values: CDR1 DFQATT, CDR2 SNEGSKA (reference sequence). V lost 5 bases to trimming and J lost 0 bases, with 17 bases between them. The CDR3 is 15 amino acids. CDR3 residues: CSAQSRQGNSYEQYF. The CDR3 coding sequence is TGCAGTGCTCAGTCGAGGCAGGGAAACTCCTACGAGCAGTACTTC.

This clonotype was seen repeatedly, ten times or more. The CDR3 DNA follows: TGCGCCAGCAGTGTCCGGTGGCCCTACAATGAGCAGTTCTTC. The encoded protein is CASSVRWPYNEQFF. V is TRBV10-1 and J is TRBJ2-1; D remains ambiguous. The CDR3 has 14 amino acids. Germline V gene lookup returns CDR1 WNHNN and CDR2 SYGVQD (reference sequence). Between the trimmed V and J ends, which lost 4 bases and 2 bases, there was a span of 9 bases.

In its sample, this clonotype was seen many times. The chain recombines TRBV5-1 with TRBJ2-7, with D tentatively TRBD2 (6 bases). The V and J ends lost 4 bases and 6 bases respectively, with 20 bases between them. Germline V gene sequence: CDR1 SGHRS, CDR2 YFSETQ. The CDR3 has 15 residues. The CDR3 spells CASSDGYRESLEQYF. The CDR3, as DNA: TGCGCCAGCAGCGATGGCTATCGGGAGTCGCTCGAGCAGTACTTC.

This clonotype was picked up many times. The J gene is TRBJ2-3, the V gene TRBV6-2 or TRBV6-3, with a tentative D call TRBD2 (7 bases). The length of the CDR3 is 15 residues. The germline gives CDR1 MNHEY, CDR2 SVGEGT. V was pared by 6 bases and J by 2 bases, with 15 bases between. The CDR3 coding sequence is TGTGCCAGCAGCCCCGGGGGGCTGGACACAGATACGCAGTATTTT. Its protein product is CASSPGGLDTDTQYF.

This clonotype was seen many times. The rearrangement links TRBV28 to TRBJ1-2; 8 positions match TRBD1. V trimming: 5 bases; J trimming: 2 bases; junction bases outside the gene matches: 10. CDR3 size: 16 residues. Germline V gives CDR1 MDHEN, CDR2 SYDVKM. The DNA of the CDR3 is TGTGCCAGCAGTCTCCTGACAGGGGCGGTGAACTATGGCTACACCTTC. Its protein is CASSLLTGAVNYGYTF.

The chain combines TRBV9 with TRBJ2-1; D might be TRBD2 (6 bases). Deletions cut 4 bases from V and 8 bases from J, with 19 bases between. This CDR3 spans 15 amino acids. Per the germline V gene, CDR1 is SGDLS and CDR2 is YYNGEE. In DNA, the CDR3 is TGTGCCAGCAGCCCCACGAGGAGGGCCCCAGATGAGCAGTTCTTC. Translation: CASSPTRRAPDEQFF.

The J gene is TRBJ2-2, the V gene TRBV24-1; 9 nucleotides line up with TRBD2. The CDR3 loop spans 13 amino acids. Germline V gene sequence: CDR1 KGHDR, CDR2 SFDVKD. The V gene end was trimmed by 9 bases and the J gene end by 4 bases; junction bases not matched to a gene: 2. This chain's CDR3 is CATGTSRTGELFF. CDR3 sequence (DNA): TGTGCCACCGGGACTAGCCGCACCGGGGAGCTGTTTTTT.